This TCR beta chain emerged from a study of post-analysis software for immune sequencing data (dated by TCRdb to about 2015). Study-wide context: Relapsing-remitting, secondary progressive and progressive-relapsing multiple sclerosis were recorded as disease courses, and subtype annotation was lacking for some patients. A subset of samples was prepared in parallel using single-end sample barcoding, then pooled and co-amplified after Illumina adapter ligation. The patient repertoires were set against 10 to 11 previously published healthy control repertoires from donors whose ages ranged from roughly 6 to 27 years. Study-wide conclusions, independent of this receptor: Strong co-clustering of samples prepared in the same batch was shown by direct clustering with F measure, prompting a batch-effect correction. Compared with controls, multiple sclerosis patients had significantly lower normalized Chao1 diversity, a finding suggesting substantial peripheral T-cell clonal expansion. About five TRBV segments, including TRBV5-6, TRBV5-1 and TRBV20-1, were significantly more frequent in patients than controls. The multiple sclerosis patient group was slightly younger than the control group.

This clonotype was observed a few times. Its antigen remains unidentified. The input lacks base qualities; no much larger clone sits a single base away. To demonstrate the VDJtools post-analysis software, TCR beta repertoires were profiled from the peripheral blood of 10 to 15 young patients with multiple sclerosis. The multiple sclerosis patients were children and adolescents between roughly 6 and 16 years of age. The CDR3 covers 15 residues, taking in both the cysteine and the phenylalanine. Only the CDR3 portion is preserved as DNA: 45 bases, with reading frame beginning at the first base. Receptors were amplified or captured by PCR. The instrument was an Illumina HiSeq 2500. To reduce PCR and sequencing biases, unique molecular identifiers were built into the TCR beta cDNA libraries. Some 500,000 cDNA molecules were obtained for every 1 to 10 million input T cells, so each molecule roughly corresponded to one T cell. Patient libraries were prepared and sequenced with the same protocol used for the earlier healthy control dataset. Within a given batch, samples were prepared together, multiplexed and sequenced on the same HiSeq lane. Turning to the authors' computational methods: MIGEC was used to process the raw barcoded reads, and molecular identifier groups with only a single read were discarded before consensus assembly and CDR3 extraction. Clonotype tables were post-analysed with VDJtools, normalizing diversity by down-sampling all datasets to the smallest sample size. In repertoire overlap clustering, CDR3 amino acid sequences, but not nucleotide sequences, were matched to correct batch-related cross-sample contamination. TCRdb ran its own pipeline on the public reads, namely fastp trimming at Q25 and MiXCR clone calling, and kept in-frame beta chains. Records with the same CDR3 protein are collapsed into one entry carrying the most frequent genes and DNA. These V and J calls derive from TCRdb rather than the authors' analysis. This sample gives about 770,000 distinct CDR3 sequences in total; 46% of them show up just once. The ten most abundant clones make up 4.9% of the sample.

The V and J segments used are TRBV21-1 and TRBJ2-3; the D call of TRBD1 is as the table states it, not checked on the DNA. TRBV21-1 counts as a pseudogene. Material: blood. This receptor was identified in a girl between 5 and 17 years old with multiple sclerosis. The DNA sequence is given as TGTGCCAGCAGCATGACAGGGCTTTTCACAGATACGCAGTATTTT. It specifies CASSMTGLFTDTQYF.